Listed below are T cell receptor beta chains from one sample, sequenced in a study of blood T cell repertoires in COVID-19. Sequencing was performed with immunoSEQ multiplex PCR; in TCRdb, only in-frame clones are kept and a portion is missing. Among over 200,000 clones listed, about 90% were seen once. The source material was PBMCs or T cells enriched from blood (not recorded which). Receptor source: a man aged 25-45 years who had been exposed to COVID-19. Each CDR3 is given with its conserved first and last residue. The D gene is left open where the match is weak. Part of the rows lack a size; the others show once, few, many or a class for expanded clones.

cdr3_aa: CASRDSEAFF; cdr3_nt: TGTGCCAGCCGGGACAGTGAAGCTTTCTTT; clone_size: -; v_call: TRBV21-1; d_call: -; j_call: TRBJ1-1
cdr3_aa: CASSLEGADGYTF; cdr3_nt: TGTGCCAGCAGCTTGGAGGGGGCGGATGGCTACACCTTC; clone_size: -; v_call: TRBV7-8; d_call: TRBD1; j_call: TRBJ1-2
cdr3_aa: CASSRTRGVLYEQYF; cdr3_nt: TGCGCCAGCAGCCGAACCAGGGGGGTCCTCTACGAGCAGTACTTC; clone_size: -; v_call: TRBV4-3; d_call: -; j_call: TRBJ2-7
cdr3_aa: CASTTRGTGANVLTF; cdr3_nt: TGTGCCAGCACCACACGAGGGACTGGGGCCAACGTCCTGACTTTC; clone_size: -; v_call: TRBV5-4; d_call: -; j_call: TRBJ2-6
cdr3_aa: CASSPGGEWEKLFF; cdr3_nt: TGTGCCAGCAGCCCCGGCGGGGAATGGGAAAAACTGTTTTTT; clone_size: -; v_call: TRBV9; d_call: -; j_call: TRBJ1-4
cdr3_aa: CSEGTEWGYTF; cdr3_nt: TGCAGCGAAGGGACAGAGTGGGGCTACACCTTC; clone_size: -; v_call: TRBV29-1; d_call: TRBD1; j_call: TRBJ1-2
cdr3_aa: CASARRGTDTQYF; cdr3_nt: TGTGCCAGCGCAAGGAGAGGGACAGATACGCAGTATTTT; clone_size: -; v_call: TRBV6-5; d_call: -; j_call: TRBJ2-3
cdr3_aa: CASSFLVQETQYF; cdr3_nt: TGCGCCAGCAGCTTCTTAGTACAAGAGACCCAGTACTTC; clone_size: -; v_call: TRBV5-1; d_call: -; j_call: TRBJ2-5
cdr3_aa: CARLGSPLHF; cdr3_nt: TGTGCCAGACTTGGTTCACCCCTCCACTTT; clone_size: -; v_call: TRBV6-5; d_call: -; j_call: TRBJ1-6
cdr3_aa: CASSLRGGNYNEQFF; cdr3_nt: TGTGCCAGCAGTTTACGAGGGGGAAACTACAATGAGCAGTTCTTC; clone_size: -; v_call: TRBV6-2/TRBV6-3; d_call: -; j_call: TRBJ2-1
cdr3_aa: CSASQGAGNQPQHF; cdr3_nt: TGCAGTGCTAGTCAGGGGGCGGGCAATCAGCCCCAGCATTTT; clone_size: -; v_call: TRBV20-1; d_call: TRBD1; j_call: TRBJ1-5
cdr3_aa: CASWKSRGRSERDTEAFF; cdr3_nt: TGTGCCAGCTGGAAATCCAGGGGGCGTTCGGAGAGGGACACTGAAGCTTTCTTT; clone_size: once; v_call: TRBV27; d_call: TRBD1; j_call: TRBJ1-1
cdr3_aa: CASSLGDRPLKQYF; cdr3_nt: TGTGCCAGCAGTTTAGGGGACAGGCCCCTCAAGCAGTACTTC; clone_size: -; v_call: TRBV27; d_call: TRBD1; j_call: TRBJ2-7
cdr3_aa: CASRAGNEKLFF; cdr3_nt: TGTGCCAGCAGAGCGGGGAATGAAAAACTGTTTTTT; clone_size: -; v_call: TRBV28; d_call: -; j_call: TRBJ1-4
cdr3_aa: CASSDRDRGLDYGYTF; cdr3_nt: TGTGCCAGCAGCGACCGGGACAGGGGATTGGACTATGGCTACACCTTC; clone_size: -; v_call: TRBV9; d_call: TRBD1; j_call: TRBJ1-2
cdr3_aa: CATSPESRVSGYTF; cdr3_nt: TGTGCCACCAGCCCCGAGAGCAGGGTTTCTGGCTACACCTTC; clone_size: -; v_call: TRBV15; d_call: -; j_call: TRBJ1-2
cdr3_aa: CASSQERGFLAFF; cdr3_nt: TGCGCCAGCAGCCAAGAAAGGGGGTTCTTAGCTTTCTTT; clone_size: -; v_call: TRBV4-1; d_call: -; j_call: TRBJ1-1
cdr3_aa: CASSLVPGATNEKLFF; cdr3_nt: TGTGCCAGCAGCTTAGTCCCGGGGGCAACTAATGAAAAACTGTTTTTT; clone_size: -; v_call: TRBV7-2; d_call: -; j_call: TRBJ1-4
cdr3_aa: CASSLETRGAEAFF; cdr3_nt: TGCGCCAGCAGCTTGGAAACCCGGGGGGCTGAAGCTTTCTTT; clone_size: -; v_call: TRBV5-1; d_call: -; j_call: TRBJ1-1
cdr3_aa: CASSLLGAGGKEKLFF; cdr3_nt: TGCGCCAGCAGCCTGCTTGGAGCTGGGGGCAAAGAAAAACTGTTTTTT; clone_size: once; v_call: TRBV4-1; d_call: -; j_call: TRBJ1-4
cdr3_aa: CGLTGTEAFF; cdr3_nt: TGTGGATTAACGGGCACTGAAGCTTTCTTT; clone_size: once; v_call: TRBV30; d_call: -; j_call: TRBJ1-1
cdr3_aa: CASTRPYSFSGANVLTF; cdr3_nt: TGTGCCAGTACGAGACCGTATAGCTTCTCTGGGGCCAACGTCCTGACTTTC; clone_size: once; v_call: TRBV19; d_call: -; j_call: TRBJ2-6
cdr3_aa: CATSRAGEGGTEAFF; cdr3_nt: TGTGCCACCAGCAGGGCCGGGGAAGGGGGCACTGAAGCTTTCTTT; clone_size: once; v_call: TRBV15; d_call: -; j_call: TRBJ1-1
cdr3_aa: CAWHSGDNYGYTF; cdr3_nt: TGTGCCTGGCACTCAGGGGATAACTATGGCTACACCTTC; clone_size: once; v_call: TRBV30; d_call: -; j_call: TRBJ1-2
cdr3_aa: CASSVVPGVGQPQHF; cdr3_nt: TGTGCCAGCAGCGTAGTACCAGGGGTGGGCCAGCCCCAGCATTTT; clone_size: -; v_call: TRBV9; d_call: -; j_call: TRBJ1-5
cdr3_aa: CASSSGVGPGTQYF; cdr3_nt: TGTGCCAGCAGTTCGGGGGTGGGGCCTGGTACGCAGTATTTT; clone_size: -; v_call: TRBV6-2/TRBV6-3; d_call: -; j_call: TRBJ2-3
cdr3_aa: CASSVDSLYGYTF; cdr3_nt: TGTGCCAGCAGTGTCGACAGCCTCTATGGCTACACCTTC; clone_size: -; v_call: TRBV2; d_call: -; j_call: TRBJ1-2
cdr3_aa: CASSQEGVGGEQFF; cdr3_nt: TGCGCCAGCAGCCAAGAAGGGGTGGGGGGTGAGCAGTTCTTC; clone_size: -; v_call: TRBV4-3; d_call: -; j_call: TRBJ2-1
cdr3_aa: CASSPRDSLFDGYTF; cdr3_nt: TGTGCCAGCAGTCCCCGGGATTCTCTATTCGATGGCTACACCTTC; clone_size: -; v_call: TRBV3-1/TRBV3-2; d_call: -; j_call: TRBJ1-2
cdr3_aa: CASSQTRMNTEAFF; cdr3_nt: TGTGCCAGCAGCCAAACACGCATGAACACTGAAGCTTTCTTT; clone_size: -; v_call: TRBV3-1/TRBV3-2; d_call: -; j_call: TRBJ1-1
cdr3_aa: CSERQSEDTQYF; cdr3_nt: TGCAGCGAACGACAGTCGGAAGATACGCAGTATTTT; clone_size: -; v_call: TRBV29-1; d_call: -; j_call: TRBJ2-3
cdr3_aa: CASRNLAPTDTQYF; cdr3_nt: TGTGCCAGCAGAAACCTAGCACCCACAGATACGCAGTATTTT; clone_size: -; v_call: TRBV6-5; d_call: -; j_call: TRBJ2-3
cdr3_aa: CASSSPQKQVNNEQFF; cdr3_nt: TGCGCCAGCAGCTCACCGCAAAAACAAGTTAACAATGAGCAGTTCTTC; clone_size: -; v_call: TRBV5-1; d_call: -; j_call: TRBJ2-1
cdr3_aa: CASSLARGGNEQFF; cdr3_nt: TGTGCCAGCAGCTTGGCGAGGGGGGGCAATGAGCAGTTCTTC; clone_size: once; v_call: TRBV5-4; d_call: -; j_call: TRBJ2-1
cdr3_aa: CASSQEEGRDRQYF; cdr3_nt: TGCGCCAGCAGCCAAGAAGAGGGTCGGGACAGGCAGTACTTC; clone_size: -; v_call: TRBV4-1; d_call: TRBD1; j_call: TRBJ2-4
cdr3_aa: CASRFGPGLAGGSSGANVLTF; cdr3_nt: TGTGCCAGCAGATTCGGGCCCGGACTAGCGGGGGGGAGCTCTGGGGCCAACGTCCTGACTTTC; clone_size: -; v_call: TRBV9; d_call: TRBD2; j_call: TRBJ2-6
cdr3_aa: CATKQNSGGPGEQYF; cdr3_nt: TGTGCCACCAAGCAGAATAGCGGGGGCCCGGGGGAGCAGTACTTC; clone_size: -; v_call: TRBV2; d_call: TRBD2; j_call: TRBJ2-7
cdr3_aa: CASSSWSSGRRGTQYF; cdr3_nt: TGTGCCAGCAGCTCTTGGTCTAGCGGTCGGCGGGGGACCCAGTACTTC; clone_size: -; v_call: TRBV7-9; d_call: TRBD2; j_call: TRBJ2-5
cdr3_aa: CASSRTGNQPQHF; cdr3_nt: TGTGCCAGCAGCCGGACAGGCAATCAGCCCCAGCATTTT; clone_size: -; v_call: TRBV27; d_call: -; j_call: TRBJ1-5
cdr3_aa: CASSQDNRASQGVSYEQYF; cdr3_nt: TGTGCCAGCAGCCAAGATAATCGGGCGTCACAGGGAGTAAGTTACGAGCAGTACTTC; clone_size: -; v_call: TRBV4-2; d_call: -; j_call: TRBJ2-7
cdr3_aa: CASSPPQWSRLPTQYF; cdr3_nt: TGTGCCAGCAGCCCCCCCCAGTGGTCCCGACTACCGACGCAGTATTTT; clone_size: few; v_call: TRBV3-1/TRBV3-2; d_call: -; j_call: TRBJ2-3
cdr3_aa: CASSQRRVWETQYF; cdr3_nt: TGTGCCAGCAGCCAAAGGAGGGTTTGGGAGACCCAGTACTTC; clone_size: -; v_call: TRBV3-1/TRBV3-2; d_call: -; j_call: TRBJ2-5